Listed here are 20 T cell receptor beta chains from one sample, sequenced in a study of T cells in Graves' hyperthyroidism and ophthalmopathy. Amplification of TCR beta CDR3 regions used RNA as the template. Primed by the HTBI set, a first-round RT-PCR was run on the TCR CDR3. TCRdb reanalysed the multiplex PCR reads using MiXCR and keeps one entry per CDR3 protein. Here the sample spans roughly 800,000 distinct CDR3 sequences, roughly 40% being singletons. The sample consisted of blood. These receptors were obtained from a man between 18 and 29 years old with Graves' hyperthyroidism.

The CDR3 DNA reads TGTGCCAGCAGCTACTGGACGGCCTCCGTGACTGAAGCTTTCTTT. This sequence encodes CASSYWTASVTEAFF. The rearrangement uses TRBV7-2 and TRBJ1-1, with D unclear. Germline-derived CDR1 and CDR2 are SGHTA and FQGNSA. The CDR3 is 15 amino acids. Between the trimmed V and J ends, which lost 4 bases and 5 bases, there was a span of 17 bases.

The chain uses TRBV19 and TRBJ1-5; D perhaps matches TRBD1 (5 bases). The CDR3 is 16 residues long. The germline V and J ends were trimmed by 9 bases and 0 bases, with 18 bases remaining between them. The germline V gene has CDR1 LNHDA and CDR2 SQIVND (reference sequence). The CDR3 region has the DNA TGTGCCAGCAGGCGGGGTGGGGGTTCTAGCAATCAGCCCCAGCATTTT. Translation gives CASRRGGGSSNQPQHF.

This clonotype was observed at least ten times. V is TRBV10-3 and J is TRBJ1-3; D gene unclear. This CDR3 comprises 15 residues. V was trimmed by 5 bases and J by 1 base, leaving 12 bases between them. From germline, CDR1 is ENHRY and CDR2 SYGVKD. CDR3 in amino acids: CAISSDLGSGNTIYF. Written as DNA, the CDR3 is TGTGCCATCAGTTCGGACCTCGGGTCTGGAAACACCATATATTTT.

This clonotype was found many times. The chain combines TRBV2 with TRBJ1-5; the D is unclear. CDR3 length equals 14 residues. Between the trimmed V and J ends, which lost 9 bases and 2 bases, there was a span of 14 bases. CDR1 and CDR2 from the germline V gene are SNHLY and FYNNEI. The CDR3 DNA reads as TGTGCCAGGGGCGGGAGGAATCGCAATCAGCCCCAGCATTTT. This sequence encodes CARGGRNRNQPQHF.

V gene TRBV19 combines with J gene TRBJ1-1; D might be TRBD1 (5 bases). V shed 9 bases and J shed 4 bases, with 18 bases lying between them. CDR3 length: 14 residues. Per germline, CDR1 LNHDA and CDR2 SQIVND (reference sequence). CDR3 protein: CASYQDRRSTEAFF. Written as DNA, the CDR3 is TGTGCCAGCTACCAAGACAGACGGAGCACTGAAGCTTTCTTT.

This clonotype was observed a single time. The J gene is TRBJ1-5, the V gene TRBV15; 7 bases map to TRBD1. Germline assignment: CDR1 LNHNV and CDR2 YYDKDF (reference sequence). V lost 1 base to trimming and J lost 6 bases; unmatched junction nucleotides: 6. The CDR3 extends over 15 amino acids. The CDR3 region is CATSRVAGGGQPQHF. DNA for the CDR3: TGTGCCACCAGCAGAGTTGCAGGGGGAGGTCAGCCCCAGCATTTT.

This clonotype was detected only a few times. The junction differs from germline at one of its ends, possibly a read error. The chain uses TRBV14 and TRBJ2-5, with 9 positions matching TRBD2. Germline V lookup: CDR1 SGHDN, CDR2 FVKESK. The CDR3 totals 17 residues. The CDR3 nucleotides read TGCGCCAGCAGCCAAGATCTTGCTAGCGGGGTTGGAGAGACCCAGTACTTC. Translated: CASSQDLASGVGETQYF.

CDR3 DNA: TGTGCCAGCAGCCTTTGGACAGACGCGACGGATGGCTACACCTTC. The encoded protein is CASSLWTDATDGYTF. V gene TRBV9 combines with J gene TRBJ1-2, with D possibly TRBD1 on 6 matching bases. Per germline, CDR1 SGDLS and CDR2 YYNGEE. The CDR3 is 15 residues long. The V gene lost 4 bases and the J gene lost 6 bases, with 19 bases spanning the gap.

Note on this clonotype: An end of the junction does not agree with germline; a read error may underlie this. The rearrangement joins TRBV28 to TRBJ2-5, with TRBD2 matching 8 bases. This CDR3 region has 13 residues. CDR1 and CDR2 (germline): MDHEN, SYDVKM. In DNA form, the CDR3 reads TGTGCCAGCAGTTGGACTAGCCAAAAGACCCAGTACTTC. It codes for CASSWTSQKTQYF. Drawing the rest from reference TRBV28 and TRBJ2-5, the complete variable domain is DVKVTQSSRYLVKRTGEKVFLECVQDMDHENMFWYRQDPGLGLRLIYFSYDVKMKEKGDIPEGYSVSREKKERFSLILESASTNQTSMYLCASSWTSQKTQYFGPGTRLLVL.

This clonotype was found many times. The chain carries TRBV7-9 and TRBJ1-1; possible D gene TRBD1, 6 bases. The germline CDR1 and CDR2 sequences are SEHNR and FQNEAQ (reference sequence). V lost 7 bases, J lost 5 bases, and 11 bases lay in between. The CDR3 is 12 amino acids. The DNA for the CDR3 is TGTGCCAGCACACAGGGCAGAACTGAAGCTTTCTTT. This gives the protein CASTQGRTEAFF.

For the CDR3, the DNA is TGTGCCAGCAGTGATAACGCCCCCTGGGACGAGCAGTACTTC. Its translation: CASSDNAPWDEQYF. The V call is TRBV6-1, the J call TRBJ2-7; no firm D call. V shed 3 bases and J shed 5 bases, with 14 bases lying between them. CDR3 length equals 14 residues. Per germline, CDR1 MNHNS and CDR2 SASEGT.

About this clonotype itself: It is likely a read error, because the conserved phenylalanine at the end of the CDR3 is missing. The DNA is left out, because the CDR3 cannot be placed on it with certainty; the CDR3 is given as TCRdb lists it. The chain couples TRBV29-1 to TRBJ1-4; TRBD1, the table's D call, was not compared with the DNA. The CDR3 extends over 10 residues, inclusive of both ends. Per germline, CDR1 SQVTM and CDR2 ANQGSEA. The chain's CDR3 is CSVEKGTGYY.

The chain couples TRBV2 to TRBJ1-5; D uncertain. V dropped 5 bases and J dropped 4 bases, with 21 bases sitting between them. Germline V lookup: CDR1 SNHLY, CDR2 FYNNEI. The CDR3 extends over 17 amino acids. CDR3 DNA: TGTGCCAGCAGTTACGGAATCGGCGGTCAGACGAATCAGCCCCAGCATTTT. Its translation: CASSYGIGGQTNQPQHF.

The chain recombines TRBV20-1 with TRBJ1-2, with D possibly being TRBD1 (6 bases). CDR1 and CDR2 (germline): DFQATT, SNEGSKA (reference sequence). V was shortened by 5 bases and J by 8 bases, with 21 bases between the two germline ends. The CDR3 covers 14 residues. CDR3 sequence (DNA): TGCAGTGCTCAAGCAAGGGGGGCCTTGAGGGGCTACACCTTC. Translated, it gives CSAQARGALRGYTF.

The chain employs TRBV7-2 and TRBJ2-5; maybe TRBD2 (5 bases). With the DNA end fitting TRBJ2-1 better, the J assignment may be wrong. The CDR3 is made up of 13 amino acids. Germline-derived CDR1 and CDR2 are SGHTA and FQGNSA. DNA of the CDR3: TGTGCCAGCAGCTTAGCGGGAGTAAATGAGCAGTTCTTC. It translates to CASSLAGVNEQFF.

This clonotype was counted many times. DNA for the CDR3: TGTGCCAGTAGTATAATACTGAAGTCACCCCTCCACTTT. Its translation is CASSIILKSPLHF. The gene calls are TRBV19 and TRBJ1-6; no definite D call. CDR3 length: 13 amino acids. The ends were cut back, 2 bases at V and 10 bases at J, with 9 bases in the middle. The germline V gene has CDR1 LNHDA and CDR2 SQIVND (reference sequence).

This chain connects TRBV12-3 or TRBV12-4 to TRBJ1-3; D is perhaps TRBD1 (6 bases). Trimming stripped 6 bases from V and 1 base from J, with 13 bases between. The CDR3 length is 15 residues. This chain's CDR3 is CASRWTESSGNTIYF. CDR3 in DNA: TGTGCCAGCAGGTGGACAGAATCATCTGGAAACACCATATATTTT.

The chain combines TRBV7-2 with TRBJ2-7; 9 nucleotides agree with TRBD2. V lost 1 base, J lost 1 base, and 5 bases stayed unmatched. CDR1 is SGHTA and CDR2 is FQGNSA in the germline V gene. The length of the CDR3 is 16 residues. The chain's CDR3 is CASSLGTSENSYEQYF. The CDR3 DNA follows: TGTGCCAGCAGCTTAGGGACTAGCGAGAATTCCTACGAGCAGTACTTC.

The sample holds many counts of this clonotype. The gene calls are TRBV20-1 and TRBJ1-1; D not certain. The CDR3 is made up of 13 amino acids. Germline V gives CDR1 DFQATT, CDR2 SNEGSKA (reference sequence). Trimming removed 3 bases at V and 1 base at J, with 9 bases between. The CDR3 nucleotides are TGCAGTGCTAGGTTCGGATCGAACACTGAAGCTTTCTTT. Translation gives CSARFGSNTEAFF.

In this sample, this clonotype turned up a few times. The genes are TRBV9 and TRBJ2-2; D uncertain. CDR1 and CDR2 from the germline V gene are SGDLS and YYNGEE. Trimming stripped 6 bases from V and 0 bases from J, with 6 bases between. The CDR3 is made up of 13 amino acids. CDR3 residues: CASTPANTGELFF. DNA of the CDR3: TGTGCCAGCACCCCAGCGAACACCGGGGAGCTGTTTTTT.